These 27 T cell receptor beta chains were sequenced from one sample in a study of cytotoxic CD8 clonotypes in ibrutinib-treated CLL (dated by TCRdb to the early 2020s). What this sample's time point label stands for: progressive disease on ibrutinib. The library was made by the immunoSEQ multiplex PCR assay. The clones in this table, taken by TCRdb from immuneACCESS, are in-frame only. Not every clone is retained; where verified, under half of the shortfall comes from an unresolved V gene, and the cause of the rest is unknown. The sample table contains 50,000 to 70,000 clones; only one count was recorded for 54% of them. Around 25% of the sample goes to the ten largest clones. The sequencing used PBMCs, collected at disease progression, from a patient treated with ibrutinib. The receptors come from a human donor with chronic lymphocytic leukemia.

This clone has only a few counts. This chain links TRBV18 with TRBJ2-5, with D possibly TRBD2 on 5 matching bases. Trimming pared 3 bases from V and 6 bases from J, leaving 17 bases between. The V gene's germline CDR1 is KGHSH and CDR2 LQKENI. The CDR3 extends over 15 amino acids. The CDR3 is CASSPINEGRKTQYF. The CDR3 DNA follows: TGTGCCAGCTCACCCATTAACGAGGGCAGGAAGACCCAGTACTTC.

This clone appeared a single time. V usage is TRBV29-1 and J usage is TRBJ2-1; 7 bases agree with TRBD1. Trimming removed 3 bases from V and 3 bases from J; junction bases left unmatched: 8. Germline V CDR1 and CDR2: SQVTM, ANQGSEA. The CDR3 loop spans 15 amino acids. The CDR3 bases are TGCAGCGTTGACTACCGGGACAGCATCTACAATGAGCAGTTCTTC. Its translation: CSVDYRDSIYNEQFF.

The chain combines TRBV19 with TRBJ2-3, with D possibly TRBD2 on 5 matching bases. Germline V gene sequence: CDR1 LNHDA, CDR2 SQIVND (reference sequence). The V end lost 1 base, the J end lost 4 bases, and 18 bases lay between the germline ends. CDR3 length: 17 residues. In DNA, the CDR3 is TGTGCCAGTAGTATAGTTTGGCCGACTATCTCCGCAGATACGCAGTATTTT. This gives the protein CASSIVWPTISADTQYF. The full variable domain, rest sourced from reference TRBV19 and TRBJ2-3, is DGGITQSPKYLFRKEGQNVTLSCEQNLNHDAMYWYRQDPGQGLRLIYYSQIVNDFQKGDIAEGYSVSREKKESFPLTVTSAQKNPTAFYLCASSIVWPTISADTQYFGPGTRLTVL.

The rearrangement joins TRBV20-1 to TRBJ1-2, with D unresolved. The V and J ends lost 0 bases and 8 bases respectively, with 4 bases between them. The CDR3 spans 10 residues. Germline V gene lookup returns CDR1 DFQATT and CDR2 SNEGSKA (reference sequence). CDR3 sequence: CSARESGYTF. CDR3 in DNA: TGCAGTGCTAGAGAGTCCGGCTACACCTTC.

This chain links TRBV28 with TRBJ2-7, with a weak D call TRBD1 (6 bases). CDR1 and CDR2 from the germline V gene are MDHEN and SYDVKM. V gave up 9 bases and J gave up 3 bases, with 18 bases separating them. This CDR3 comprises 14 residues. The chain's CDR3 is CASNRAHRVYEQYF. The CDR3 bases are TGTGCCAGTAACAGGGCCCATAGAGTCTACGAGCAGTACTTC. Looking up the rest from reference TRBV28 and TRBJ2-7 gives the full variable domain: DVKVTQSSRYLVKRTGEKVFLECVQDMDHENMFWYRQDPGLGLRLIYFSYDVKMKEKGDIPEGYSVSREKKERFSLILESASTNQTSMYLCASNRAHRVYEQYFGPGTRLTVT.

This clone was seen more than once but under ten times. The rearrangement uses TRBV29-1 and TRBJ2-5; TRBD1 matches 9 bases. Germline values: CDR1 SQVTM, CDR2 ANQGSEA. The CDR3 runs to 14 residues. V was pared by 7 bases and J by 2 bases, with 8 bases of the junction left unmatched. The CDR3 DNA sequence: TGCAGCGCCAGGACAGGGGCCCTACAAGAGACCCAGTACTTC. This gives the protein CSARTGALQETQYF.

This chain connects TRBV10-3 to TRBJ1-6, with D hard to call. The CDR3 length is 13 residues. The germline V and J ends were trimmed by 0 bases and 16 bases, with 13 bases remaining between them. CDR1 and CDR2 from the germline V gene are ENHRY and SYGVKD. The CDR3: CAISESVGLGLHF. CDR3 bases: TGTGCCATCAGTGAGTCGGTAGGGTTGGGACTCCACTTT.

This chain connects TRBV4-3 to TRBJ2-3; D is unresolved. Germline V gene lookup returns CDR1 LGHNA and CDR2 YSLEER. V was cut by 1 base and J by 4 bases, with 0 bases left in between. The CDR3 is 11 amino acids. This CDR3 is CASSQADTQYF. CDR3 nucleotide sequence: TGCGCCAGCAGCCAAGCAGATACGCAGTATTTT.

This rearrangement joins TRBV7-9 to TRBJ2-3, with D hard to call. The V gene lost 5 bases and the J gene lost 4 bases, with 16 bases spanning the gap. CDR1 and CDR2 from the germline V gene are SEHNR and FQNEAQ (reference sequence). This CDR3 spans 15 amino acids. The CDR3: CASSPPLDPPDTQYF. The CDR3 DNA reads TGTGCCAGCAGCCCCCCCTTGGACCCCCCAGATACGCAGTATTTT.

The chain has TRBV5-1 and TRBJ2-5; no clear D. Germline V gene lookup returns CDR1 SGHRS and CDR2 YFSETQ. This CDR3 has 14 amino acids. Trimming cost V 2 bases and J 2 bases, with 10 bases left between them. In DNA, the CDR3 is TGCGCCAGCAGCTTTTCTGATGGTCAAGAGACCCAGTACTTC. This encodes CASSFSDGQETQYF.

This clone has just a few counts. The chain links TRBV5-1 to TRBJ2-1; D possibly corresponds to TRBD2 (5 bases). From germline, CDR1 is SGHRS and CDR2 YFSETQ. V was clipped by 0 bases and J by 7 bases, with 11 bases between them. The CDR3 extends over 14 amino acids. The CDR3 sequence is CASSLGLAENEQFF. The CDR3 coding sequence is TGCGCCAGCAGCTTGGGTCTAGCCGAGAATGAGCAGTTCTTC.

This chain links TRBV15 with TRBJ2-7, with no clear D. This CDR3 is built from 13 residues. Between the trimmed V and J ends, which lost 3 bases and 6 bases, there was a span of 12 bases. The germline V gene encodes CDR1 LNHNV and CDR2 YYDKDF (reference sequence). The CDR3 nucleotides read TGTGCCACCAGCAGCGACGCCCGCAGCGAGCAGTACTTC. Translation: CATSSDARSEQYF.

CDR3 region: CAISEGWGLENYGYTF. The CDR3, as DNA: TGTGCCATCAGTGAAGGTTGGGGACTCGAGAACTATGGCTACACCTTC. The rearrangement joins TRBV10-3 to TRBJ1-2; TRBD1 might be the D (5 bases). The CDR3 runs 16 residues. CDR1 and CDR2 (germline): ENHRY, SYGVKD. The V gene lost 3 bases and the J gene lost 2 bases, with 16 bases spanning the gap.

In nucleotides, the CDR3 is TGTGCCAGCAGCTTTGGGGGATTGACGAACACTGAAGCTTTCTTT. Its translation: CASSFGGLTNTEAFF. This sequence joins TRBV5-8 and TRBJ1-1; D is perhaps TRBD1 (5 bases). V was clipped by 2 bases and J by 1 base, with 12 bases between them. Germline assignment: CDR1 SGHTS and CDR2 YDEGEE. The CDR3 runs 15 residues.

The V call is TRBV5-1, the J call TRBJ2-1; a possible D gene is TRBD2 (6 bases). CDR3 length: 18 residues. With 5 bases removed from V and 0 bases from J, the gap between germline ends came to 21 bases. Germline V gene lookup returns CDR1 SGHRS and CDR2 YFSETQ. The CDR3 region has the DNA TGCGCCAGCAGAGGGGCACCCCCCGGACTACGCTCCTACAATGAGCAGTTCTTC. Translated, it gives CASRGAPPGLRSYNEQFF.

This clone was found a few times. CDR3 region: CASRIRQNSPLHF. The CDR3 nucleotides are TGTGCCAGCAGGATTAGACAGAATTCACCCCTCCACTTT. The chain is built from TRBV27 and TRBJ1-6, with a possible D match to TRBD1 (5 bases). V dropped 6 bases and J dropped 7 bases, with 10 bases sitting between them. CDR1 MNHEY and CDR2 SMNVEV come from the germline V gene (reference sequence). The CDR3 consists of 13 residues.

This clone has more than one count but fewer than ten. The rearrangement links TRBV4-2 to TRBJ2-1, with D possibly TRBD2 on 8 matching bases. The V gene lost 11 bases and the J gene lost 4 bases, with 24 bases spanning the gap. CDR3 length: 16 amino acids. Germline CDR1 and CDR2: LGHNA and YNFKEQ. CDR3 sequence reads: CAARGGGGQQYNEQFF. The CDR3, as DNA: TGTGCCGCAAGAGGGGGCGGGGGGCAACAATACAATGAGCAGTTCTTC.

This chain connects TRBV20-1 to TRBJ1-1; D is unclear. The CDR3 runs to 11 residues. V gave up 3 bases and J gave up 9 bases, with 11 bases separating them. From germline, CDR1 is DFQATT and CDR2 SNEGSKA (reference sequence). The CDR3 nucleotides read TGCAGTGCTAGGCCCGGCGGCCAAGCTTTCTTT. This encodes CSARPGGQAFF.

The CDR3 reads CASSGGTSGTDTQYF. In DNA, the CDR3 is TGTGCCAGCAGCGGGGGGACTAGCGGAACAGATACGCAGTATTTT. J is TRBJ2-3 and V is TRBV9; 11 bases are a match to TRBD2. Germline V CDR1 and CDR2: SGDLS, YYNGEE. The CDR3 spans 15 residues. The ends lost 3 bases at V and 3 bases at J; junction bases unmatched: 3.

On this clone itself: This specimen includes other DNA sequences encoding the same CDR3. The V and J genes are TRBV27 and TRBJ2-7; the match to TRBD1 covers 7 bases. The CDR3 totals 14 residues. Germline-derived CDR1 and CDR2 are MNHEY and SMNVEV (reference sequence). Losses at the gene ends were 1 base for V and 2 bases for J; bases not matched to a gene: 2. The CDR3 sequence is CASSLYRGTYEQYF. In nucleotides, the CDR3 is TGTGCCAGCAGTTTATACAGGGGAACCTACGAGCAGTACTTC.

The V gene is TRBV4-2, the J gene TRBJ2-7; D call uncertain. From germline, CDR1 is LGHNA and CDR2 YNFKEQ. Trimming took 4 bases from V and 2 from J, leaving 15 bases between them. The CDR3 has 15 amino acids. For the CDR3, the DNA is TGTGCCAGCAGCCTAACGGAGTCCAGGACCTACGAGCAGTACTTC. It is translated as CASSLTESRTYEQYF.

The J gene is TRBJ2-6, the V gene TRBV7-2; 7 bases are shared with TRBD1. J gave up 1 base and V 10 bases, and 13 bases lay outside the gene matches. The CDR3 runs to 17 residues. CDR1 is SGHTA, CDR2 FQGNSA, per germline. As DNA, the CDR3 is TGTGCCACCATAAGACAGGGCACGGCGTCTGGGGCCAACGTCCTGACTTTC. Amino acid sequence: CATIRQGTASGANVLTF.

V and J are TRBV27 and TRBJ2-1, with 7 bases aligning to TRBD2. Per germline, CDR1 MNHEY and CDR2 SMNVEV (reference sequence). The CDR3 extends over 17 amino acids. After removal of 2 bases from V and 4 bases from J, the junction contained 11 bases not matched to a gene. The CDR3 loop is CASSLTRSSGWYNEQFF. CDR3 in DNA: TGTGCCAGCAGTTTAACACGATCTAGCGGTTGGTACAATGAGCAGTTCTTC.

The genes are TRBV5-1 and TRBJ1-4; 7 bases fit TRBD1. After removal of 7 bases from V and 7 bases from J, the junction contained 10 bases not matched to a gene. Germline CDR1 SGHRS, CDR2 YFSETQ. The CDR3 runs to 14 residues. The CDR3: CASGQAQIGEKLFF. The CDR3 coding sequence is TGCGCCAGCGGACAGGCCCAGATAGGTGAAAAACTGTTTTTT.

The chain employs TRBV9 and TRBJ1-5; weak D call: TRBD1 (6 bases). CDR1 SGDLS and CDR2 YYNGEE come from the germline V gene. Trimming cost V 0 bases and J 7 bases, with 20 bases left between them. The CDR3 has 17 amino acids. The CDR3 spells CASSVDPRNRVGQPQHF. The DNA for the CDR3 is TGTGCCAGCAGCGTAGACCCACGGAACAGGGTAGGACAGCCCCAGCATTTT.

The chain has TRBV10-3 and TRBJ2-7; 8 nucleotides align to TRBD1. CDR1 ENHRY and CDR2 SYGVKD come from the germline V gene. The CDR3 covers 14 residues. The CDR3: CASIPGTGDYEQYF. The CDR3, as DNA: TGTGCGAGCATTCCCGGGACAGGAGACTACGAGCAGTACTTC.

A note on this clone: Compared with germline, one end of the junction differs, possibly owing to a read error. V is TRBV7-7 and J is TRBJ2-7, with TRBD2 matching 8 bases. This CDR3 contains 14 residues. The germline V gene encodes CDR1 SSHAT and CDR2 FNYEAQ (reference sequence). CDR3 DNA: TGTGCTAGCAGCCCGGGACGGGAGGGGTACGAGCAGTACTTC. Residues: CASSPGREGYEQYF.